Listed below are T cell receptor beta chains from one sample, sequenced in a study of blood T cell repertoires in COVID-19. The protocol was immunoSEQ multiplex PCR, while the TCRdb copy is restricted to in-frame clones and leaves out a portion. The sample lists under 200,000 clones, over 90% occurring once. The sample taken for sequencing was peripheral blood. These receptors all come from a man aged 45 to 65 with acute or convalescent COVID-19. Both conserved end residues are part of each CDR3. The D gene is left open where the match is weak. Size tells how often a clone was seen (once, few, many) or the class of an expanded clone, and some rows leave it out.

len,v_gene,j_gene,abundance,d_gene,CDR3nt,CDR3aa
13,TRBV2,TRBJ2-1,-,TRBD1,TGTGCCAGCAGTGGACAGGGGGGCAATGAGCAGTTCTTC,CASSGQGGNEQFF
16,TRBV11-2,TRBJ2-7,-,TRBD2,TGTGCCAGCAGCTTAGATCGGGCTAGCGGGAGAACCGAGCAGTACTTC,CASSLDRASGRTEQYF
16,TRBV27,TRBJ1-1,-,-,TGTGCCAGCAGTAAGGGACATCCAAATTGGAACACTGAAGCTTTCTTT,CASSKGHPNWNTEAFF
16,TRBV19,TRBJ1-1,-,-,TGTGCCAGTAGTATAATCGACAGAACGAGGAACACTGAAGCTTTCTTT,CASSIIDRTRNTEAFF
12,TRBV5-4,TRBJ1-3,-,-,TGTGCCAGCAGCTTGGGGTCGGGCACCATATATTTT,CASSLGSGTIYF
12,TRBV2,TRBJ2-3,-,-,TGTGCCAGCATGGAGGTAACAGATACGCAGTATTTT,CASMEVTDTQYF
16,TRBV3-1/TRBV3-2,TRBJ2-6,-,TRBD1,TGTGCCAGCAGCAAAGACAGGGGGGCTGGGGCCAACGTCCTGACTTTC,CASSKDRGAGANVLTF
14,TRBV5-6,TRBJ2-6,-,-,TGTGCCAGCAGCTCCCACTCTGGGGCCAACGTCCTGACTTTC,CASSSHSGANVLTF
18,TRBV14,TRBJ2-6,-,TRBD1,TGTGCCAGCAGCCACTACACCGGGACAGGGGTCGGGGCCAACGTCCTGACTTTC,CASSHYTGTGVGANVLTF
14,TRBV7-3,TRBJ2-5,-,-,TGTGCCAGCAGCTTAGAATCTAGCCAAGAGACCCAGTACTTC,CASSLESSQETQYF
16,TRBV6-5,TRBJ1-6,-,-,TGTGCCAGCAGTTACTCGACTCAGGGAATAACCTCACCCCTCCACTTT,CASSYSTQGITSPLHF
16,TRBV2,TRBJ1-2,-,-,TGTGCCAGCAGTGAAGATCGGGGAATGGGGGCGAGAAGCTACACCTTC,CASSEDRGMGARSYTF
13,TRBV7-3,TRBJ2-1,-,-,TGTGCCAGCAGCACCCGGGACACCCATGAGCAGTTCTTC,CASSTRDTHEQFF
15,TRBV5-1,TRBJ2-2,-,TRBD2,TGCGCCAGCAGCTTGCCAGCGGGAGACACCGGGGAGCTGTTTTTT,CASSLPAGDTGELFF
13,TRBV3-1/TRBV3-2,TRBJ2-1,-,TRBD2,TGTGCCAGCAGCCCAAACGGGAGGCATGAGCAGTTCTTC,CASSPNGRHEQFF
17,TRBV3-1/TRBV3-2,TRBJ2-1,-,TRBD2,TGTGCCAGCAGCCAAGATCCGGCACTAGCGACCTACAATGAGCAGTTCTTC,CASSQDPALATYNEQFF
14,TRBV30,TRBJ2-7,once,-,TGTGCCTGGAAACAGGCAGGGGCTATGGGCGAGCAGTACTTC,CAWKQAGAMGEQYF
12,TRBV3-1/TRBV3-2,TRBJ2-3,-,-,TGTGCCAGCAGCCATTCGGGGGATACGCAGTATTTT,CASSHSGDTQYF
13,TRBV29-1,TRBJ2-7,-,TRBD2,TGCAGCGTTGAACGGCAGGGAGGGCACGAGCAGTACTTC,CSVERQGGHEQYF
14,TRBV28,TRBJ2-7,-,-,TGTGCCAGCAGTTTATGGGCAGGAAACTACGAGCAGTACTTC,CASSLWAGNYEQYF
15,TRBV6-5,TRBJ1-2,-,-,TGTGCCAGCAGTACACGTCAGGCTGGGGAGGGCGGCTACACCTTC,CASSTRQAGEGGYTF
13,TRBV18,TRBJ1-4,-,-,TGTGCCAGCACAGTAGAACCCAATGAAAAACTGTTTTTT,CASTVEPNEKLFF
15,TRBV19,TRBJ1-5,-,TRBD1,TGTGCCAGTAGCTCGACAGGGCCTAGCAATCAGCCCCAGCATTTT,CASSSTGPSNQPQHF
15,TRBV27,TRBJ2-2,-,TRBD1,TGTGCCAGCAGTTTAGGGCAGGGGGCAATCGGGGAGCTGTTTTTT,CASSLGQGAIGELFF
13,TRBV19,TRBJ1-1,-,TRBD1,TGTGCCAGTCACACAGGGGGCTACACTGAAGCTTTCTTT,CASHTGGYTEAFF
16,TRBV27,TRBJ2-3,-,-,TGTGCCAGCAGCGCCATCGACTCTTTCAACACAGATACGCAGTATTTT,CASSAIDSFNTDTQYF
16,TRBV6-5,TRBJ2-2,-,TRBD2,TGTGCCAGCAGTTCCGCGGGAGGGGTGGTCACCGGGGAGCTGTTTTTT,CASSSAGGVVTGELFF
14,TRBV28,TRBJ1-2,once,TRBD1,TGTGCCAGCAGTGCAGACAGGGTAGACTATGGCTACACCTTC,CASSADRVDYGYTF
14,TRBV6-1,TRBJ2-3,-,-,TGTGCCAGCAGTGAACAGGCCAGCACAGATACGCAGTATTTT,CASSEQASTDTQYF
14,TRBV7-8,TRBJ1-1,few,-,TGTGCCAGCAGCAGAAATAGGAGGGACACTGAAGCTTTCTTT,CASSRNRRDTEAFF
13,TRBV7-8,TRBJ2-1,-,-,TGTGCCAGCAGCCGGGTGGGGGGTAATGAGCAGTTCTTC,CASSRVGGNEQFF
17,TRBV7-6,TRBJ2-3,-,TRBD2,TGTGCCAGCAGCTTTGGACTAGCGGGAACTAGCACAGATACGCAGTATTTT,CASSFGLAGTSTDTQYF
13,TRBV6-5,TRBJ1-2,-,-,TGTGCCAGCAGTTCGACACATAACTATGGCTACACCTTC,CASSSTHNYGYTF
14,TRBV15,TRBJ1-2,-,-,TGTGCCACCAGCAGCTCCCGGACAGCATATGGCTACACCTTC,CATSSSRTAYGYTF
16,TRBV7-6,TRBJ2-2,-,TRBD2,TGTGCCAGCAGCTTAGGACTAGCGGGAGGAAGAGGGGAGCTGTTTTTT,CASSLGLAGGRGELFF
17,TRBV7-9,TRBJ2-7,-,-,TGTGCCAGCAGCTTAGTGAGTGGCGGGGACTCCTACCACGAGCAGTACTTC,CASSLVSGGDSYHEQYF
14,TRBV30,TRBJ2-3,-,TRBD1,TGTGCCTGGAGTGTGACGACAGGGACGGATACGCAGTATTTT,CAWSVTTGTDTQYF